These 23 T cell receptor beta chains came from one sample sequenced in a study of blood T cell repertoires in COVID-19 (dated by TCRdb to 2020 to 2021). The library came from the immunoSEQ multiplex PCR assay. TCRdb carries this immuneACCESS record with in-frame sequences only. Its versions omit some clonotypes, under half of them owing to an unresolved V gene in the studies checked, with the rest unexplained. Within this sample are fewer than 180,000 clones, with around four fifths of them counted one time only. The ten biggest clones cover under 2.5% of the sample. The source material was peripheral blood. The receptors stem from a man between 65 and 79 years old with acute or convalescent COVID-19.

CDR3 DNA: TGTGCCAGCAGTGTCGCGGGACAGGGTAATTCACCCCTCCACTTT. Encoded protein: CASSVAGQGNSPLHF. This sequence joins TRBV6-4 and TRBJ1-6, with 9 bases fitting TRBD1. Germline V lookup: CDR1 MRHNA, CDR2 SNTAGT. The CDR3 has 15 residues. V trimming: 4 bases; J trimming: 6 bases; junction bases outside the gene matches: 4.

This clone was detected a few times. The CDR3: CATSVSGGYEQYF. CDR3 in DNA: TGTGCCACCAGTGTTTCAGGGGGCTACGAGCAGTACTTC. The J gene is TRBJ2-7, the V gene TRBV24-1, with 7 bases lining up with TRBD1. The CDR3 runs 13 residues. Germline V CDR1 and CDR2: KGHDR, SFDVKD. With 5 bases clipped from V and 3 bases from J, the junction kept 3 bases outside the gene matches.

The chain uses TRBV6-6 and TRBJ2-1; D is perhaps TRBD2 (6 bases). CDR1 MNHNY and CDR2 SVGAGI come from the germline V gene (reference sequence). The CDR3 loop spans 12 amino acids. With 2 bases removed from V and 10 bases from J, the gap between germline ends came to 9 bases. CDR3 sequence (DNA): TGTGCCAGCAGTTACCCCGCGGGAGAGCAGTTCTTC. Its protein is CASSYPAGEQFF.

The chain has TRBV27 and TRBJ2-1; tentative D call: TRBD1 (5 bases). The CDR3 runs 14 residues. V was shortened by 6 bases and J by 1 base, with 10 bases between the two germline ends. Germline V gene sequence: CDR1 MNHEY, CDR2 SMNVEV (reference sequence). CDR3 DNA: TGTGCCAGCAGCGCGGACAATTCCTACAATGAGCAGTTCTTC. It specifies CASSADNSYNEQFF.

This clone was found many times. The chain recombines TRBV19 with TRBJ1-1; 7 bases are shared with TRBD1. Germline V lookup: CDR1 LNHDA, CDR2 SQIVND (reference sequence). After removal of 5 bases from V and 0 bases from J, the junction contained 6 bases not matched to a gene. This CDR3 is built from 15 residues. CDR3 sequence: CASSGRGSLNTEAFF. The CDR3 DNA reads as TGTGCCAGTAGTGGCAGGGGGAGTTTGAACACTGAAGCTTTCTTT. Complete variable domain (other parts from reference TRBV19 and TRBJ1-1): DGGITQSPKYLFRKEGQNVTLSCEQNLNHDAMYWYRQDPGQGLRLIYYSQIVNDFQKGDIAEGYSVSREKKESFPLTVTSAQKNPTAFYLCASSGRGSLNTEAFFGQGTRLTVV.

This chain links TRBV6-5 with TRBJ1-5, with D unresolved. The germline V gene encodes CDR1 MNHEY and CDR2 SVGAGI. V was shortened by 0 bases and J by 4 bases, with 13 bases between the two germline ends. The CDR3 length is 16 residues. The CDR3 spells CASSYSSPRPNQPQHF. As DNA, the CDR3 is TGTGCCAGCAGTTACTCGTCTCCGAGGCCGAATCAGCCCCAGCATTTT.

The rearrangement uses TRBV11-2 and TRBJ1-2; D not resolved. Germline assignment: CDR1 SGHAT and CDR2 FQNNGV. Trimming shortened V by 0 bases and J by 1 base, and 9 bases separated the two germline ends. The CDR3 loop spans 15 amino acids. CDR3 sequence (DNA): TGTGCCAGCAGCTTAGATCAGGATTTTAACTATGGCTACACCTTC. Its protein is CASSLDQDFNYGYTF.

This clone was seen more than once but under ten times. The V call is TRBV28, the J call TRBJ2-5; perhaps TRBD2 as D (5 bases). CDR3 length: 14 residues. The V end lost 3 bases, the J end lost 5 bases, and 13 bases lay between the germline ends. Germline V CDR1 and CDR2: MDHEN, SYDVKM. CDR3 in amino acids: CASSFRQERETQYF. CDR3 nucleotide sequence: TGTGCCAGCAGTTTTCGTCAGGAGCGGGAGACCCAGTACTTC.

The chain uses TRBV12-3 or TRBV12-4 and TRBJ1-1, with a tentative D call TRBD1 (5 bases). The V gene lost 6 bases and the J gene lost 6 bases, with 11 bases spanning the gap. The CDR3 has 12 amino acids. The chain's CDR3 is CASSRGRAEAFF. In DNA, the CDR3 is TGTGCCAGCAGCCGGGGGAGGGCTGAAGCTTTCTTT.

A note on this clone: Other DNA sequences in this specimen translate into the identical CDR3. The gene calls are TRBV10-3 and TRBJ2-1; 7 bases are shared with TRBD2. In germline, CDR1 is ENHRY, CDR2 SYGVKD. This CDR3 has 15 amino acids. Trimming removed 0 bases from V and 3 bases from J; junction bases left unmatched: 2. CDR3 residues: CAISESASGYNEQFF. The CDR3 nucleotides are TGTGCCATCAGTGAGTCGGCTAGCGGCTACAATGAGCAGTTCTTC.

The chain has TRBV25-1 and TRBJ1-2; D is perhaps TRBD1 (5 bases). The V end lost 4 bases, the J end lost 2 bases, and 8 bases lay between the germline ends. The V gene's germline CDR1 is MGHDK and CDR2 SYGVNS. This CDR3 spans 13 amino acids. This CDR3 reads CASSAQANYGYTF. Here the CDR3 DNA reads TGTGCCAGCAGTGCACAGGCAAACTATGGCTACACCTTC.

DNA of the CDR3: TGTGCCAGCAGCGACGCACGGGATGGCTACACCTTC. Translation gives CASSDARDGYTF. The chain is built from TRBV7-9 and TRBJ1-2, with unresolved D. Germline lookup yields CDR1 SEHNR and CDR2 FQNEAQ (reference sequence). Trimming took off 5 bases at V and 6 bases at J, with 10 bases between the two ends. The CDR3 extends over 12 amino acids.

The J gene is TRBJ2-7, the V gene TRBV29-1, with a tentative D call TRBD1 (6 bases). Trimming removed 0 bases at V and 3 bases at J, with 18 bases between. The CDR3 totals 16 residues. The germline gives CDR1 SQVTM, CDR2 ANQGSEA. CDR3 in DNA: TGCAGCGTTGAAGATCGCGGCAGGGGTAGGGGCTACGAGCAGTACTTC. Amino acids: CSVEDRGRGRGYEQYF.

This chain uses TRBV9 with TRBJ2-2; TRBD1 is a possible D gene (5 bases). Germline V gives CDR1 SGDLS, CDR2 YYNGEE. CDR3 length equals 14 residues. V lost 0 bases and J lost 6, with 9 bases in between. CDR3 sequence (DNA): TGTGCCAGCAGCGTAGATCAGGGCCCCGGGGAGCTGTTTTTT. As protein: CASSVDQGPGELFF.

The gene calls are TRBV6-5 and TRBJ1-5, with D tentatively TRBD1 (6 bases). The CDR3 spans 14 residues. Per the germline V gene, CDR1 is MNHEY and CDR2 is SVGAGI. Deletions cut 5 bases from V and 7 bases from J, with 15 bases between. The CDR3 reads CASSQRGGDQPQHF. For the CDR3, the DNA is TGTGCCAGCAGTCAAAGGGGGGGCGACCAGCCCCAGCATTTT.

The CDR3 loop reads CASSQDVLAAETQYF. CDR3 DNA: TGTGCCAGCAGCCAAGATGTTCTAGCAGCAGAGACCCAGTACTTC. The chain joins TRBV3-1 (or the pseudogene TRBV3-2) to TRBJ2-5, with D possibly matching TRBD2 (5 bases). The V end lost 0 bases, the J end lost 4 bases, and 12 bases lay between the germline ends. There are 15 residues in the CDR3. Germline CDR1 and CDR2: LGHDT and YNNKEL (reference sequence).

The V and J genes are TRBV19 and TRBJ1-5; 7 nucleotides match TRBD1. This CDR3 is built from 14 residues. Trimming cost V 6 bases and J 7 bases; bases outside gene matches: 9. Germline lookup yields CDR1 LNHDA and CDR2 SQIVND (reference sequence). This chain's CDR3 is CASSRGQGVQPQHF. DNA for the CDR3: TGTGCCAGTAGCCGGGGGCAGGGGGTCCAGCCCCAGCATTTT. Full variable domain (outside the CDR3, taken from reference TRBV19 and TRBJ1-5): DGGITQSPKYLFRKEGQNVTLSCEQNLNHDAMYWYRQDPGQGLRLIYYSQIVNDFQKGDIAEGYSVSREKKESFPLTVTSAQKNPTAFYLCASSRGQGVQPQHFGDGTRLSIL.

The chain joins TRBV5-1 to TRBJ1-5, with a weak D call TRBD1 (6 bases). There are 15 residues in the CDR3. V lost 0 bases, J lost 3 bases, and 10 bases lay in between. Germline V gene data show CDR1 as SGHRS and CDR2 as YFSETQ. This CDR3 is CASSLEGVNNQPQHF. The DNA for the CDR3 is TGCGCCAGCAGCTTGGAGGGGGTCAACAATCAGCCCCAGCATTTT.

The CDR3 nucleotides read TGCAGTGCTAGTCTGCAGGGGCTAGGCAATCAGCCCCAGCATTTT. This sequence encodes CSASLQGLGNQPQHF. The J gene is TRBJ1-5, the V gene TRBV20-1; perhaps TRBD1 as D (6 bases). CDR3 length: 15 amino acids. The ends were cut back, 3 bases at V and 2 bases at J, with 14 bases in the middle. Germline V CDR1 and CDR2: DFQATT, SNEGSKA (reference sequence).

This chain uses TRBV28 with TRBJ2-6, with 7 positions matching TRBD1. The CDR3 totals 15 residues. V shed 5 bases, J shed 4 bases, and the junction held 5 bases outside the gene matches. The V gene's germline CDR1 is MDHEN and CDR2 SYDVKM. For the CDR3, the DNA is TGTGCCAGCAGTGTGACAGGGACCGGGGCCAACGTCCTGACTTTC. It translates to CASSVTGTGANVLTF.

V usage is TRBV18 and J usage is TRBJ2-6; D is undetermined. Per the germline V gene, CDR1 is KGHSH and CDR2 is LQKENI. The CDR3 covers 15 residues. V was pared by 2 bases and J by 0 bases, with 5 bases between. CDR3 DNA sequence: TGTGCCAGCTCACCAGGCAACTCTGGGGCCAACGTCCTGACTTTC. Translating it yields CASSPGNSGANVLTF.

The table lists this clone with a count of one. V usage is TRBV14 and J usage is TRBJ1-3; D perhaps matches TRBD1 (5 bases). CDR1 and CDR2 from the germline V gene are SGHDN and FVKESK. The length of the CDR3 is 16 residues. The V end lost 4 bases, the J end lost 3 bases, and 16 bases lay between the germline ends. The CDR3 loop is CASSPDMGGLGNTIYF. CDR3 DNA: TGTGCCAGCAGCCCGGATATGGGGGGACTTGGAAACACCATATATTTT.

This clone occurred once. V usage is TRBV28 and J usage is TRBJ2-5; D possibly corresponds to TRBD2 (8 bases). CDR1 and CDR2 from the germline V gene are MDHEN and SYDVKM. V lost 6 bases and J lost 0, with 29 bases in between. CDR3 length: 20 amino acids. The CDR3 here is CASSPRGGRIQLADQETQYF. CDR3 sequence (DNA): TGTGCCAGCAGCCCCAGGGGGGGGCGGATCCAACTAGCGGACCAAGAGACCCAGTACTTC.